A selection of T cell receptor beta chains follows, all from one sample in a study of T cell responses to AZD1222 COVID-19 vaccine. The table came from immunoSEQ multiplex PCR; TCRdb's copy has only in-frame clones and leaves some out. The data show some 120,000 clones, 93% seen once. The starting material was peripheral blood, obtained on day 0 of AZD1222 vaccination. These receptors were taken from an adult in good health. Each CDR3 is given with its conserved first and last residue. A D gene is named only where the DNA matches it firmly.

v_gene: TRBV19; j_gene: TRBJ1-4; len: 17; d_gene: .; CDR3aa: CASSARGGAVYNEKLFF; CDR3nt: TGTGCCAGTAGTGCCCGGGGAGGGGCCGTATATAATGAAAAACTGTTTTTT
v_gene: TRBV3-1/TRBV3-2; j_gene: TRBJ1-3; len: 16; d_gene: .; CDR3aa: CASSQVGSRSGNTIYF; CDR3nt: TGTGCCAGCAGCCAAGTGGGCAGTCGCTCTGGAAACACCATATATTTT
v_gene: TRBV2; j_gene: TRBJ2-1; len: 14; d_gene: .; CDR3aa: CAIPSGNSYNEQFF; CDR3nt: TGTGCCATCCCGTCGGGCAATTCCTACAATGAGCAGTTCTTC
v_gene: TRBV11-2; j_gene: TRBJ2-1; len: 16; d_gene: .; CDR3aa: CASSLEVGAPDNEQFF; CDR3nt: TGTGCCAGCAGCTTAGAAGTGGGGGCCCCGGACAATGAGCAGTTCTTC
v_gene: TRBV11-1; j_gene: TRBJ2-6; len: 16; d_gene: .; CDR3aa: CASSLHGGSGANVLTF; CDR3nt: TGTGCCAGCAGCTTACATGGGGGGTCTGGGGCCAACGTCCTGACTTTC
v_gene: TRBV6-6; j_gene: TRBJ1-4; len: 16; d_gene: .; CDR3aa: CASSYGWTGDNEKLFF; CDR3nt: TGTGCCAGCAGTTACGGTTGGACTGGGGATAATGAAAAACTGTTTTTT
v_gene: TRBV7-3; j_gene: TRBJ1-1; len: 13; d_gene: .; CDR3aa: CASSQTVNTEAFF; CDR3nt: TGTGCCAGCAGCCAAACAGTGAACACTGAAGCTTTCTTT
v_gene: TRBV29-1; j_gene: TRBJ1-1; len: 15; d_gene: .; CDR3aa: CSVEGPEKGDTEAFF; CDR3nt: TGCAGCGTTGAAGGCCCAGAGAAGGGGGACACTGAAGCTTTCTTT
v_gene: TRBV5-1; j_gene: TRBJ1-2; len: 12; d_gene: .; CDR3aa: CASSSTVGGYTF; CDR3nt: TGCGCCAGCAGCTCGACAGTGGGTGGCTACACCTTC
v_gene: TRBV25-1; j_gene: TRBJ1-2; len: 13; d_gene: .; CDR3aa: CASTPTEDYGYTF; CDR3nt: TGTGCCAGCACTCCGACCGAAGACTATGGCTACACCTTC
v_gene: TRBV2; j_gene: TRBJ1-3; len: 16; d_gene: .; CDR3aa: CASRRGGIGSGNTIYF; CDR3nt: TGTGCCAGCAGGAGGGGGGGGATAGGCTCTGGAAACACCATATATTTT
v_gene: TRBV5-5; j_gene: TRBJ1-1; len: 13; d_gene: .; CDR3aa: CASSLTAGTEAFF; CDR3nt: TGTGCCAGCAGCTTGACAGCTGGGACTGAAGCTTTCTTT
v_gene: TRBV6-5; j_gene: TRBJ1-1; len: 13; d_gene: TRBD1; CDR3aa: CASGTGGDTEAFF; CDR3nt: TGTGCCAGCGGGACAGGGGGCGATACTGAAGCTTTCTTT
v_gene: TRBV2; j_gene: TRBJ1-6; len: 12; d_gene: .; CDR3aa: CASSLTAGALHF; CDR3nt: TGTGCCAGCAGTCTGACAGCCGGGGCGCTCCACTTT
v_gene: TRBV7-3; j_gene: TRBJ1-1; len: 13; d_gene: .; CDR3aa: CASSYRGDTEAFF; CDR3nt: TGTGCCAGCAGCTACCGGGGGGACACTGAAGCTTTCTTT
v_gene: TRBV5-1; j_gene: TRBJ1-2; len: 12; d_gene: .; CDR3aa: CASSSRDYGYTF; CDR3nt: TGCGCCAGCAGCTCCCGGGACTATGGCTACACCTTC
v_gene: TRBV9; j_gene: TRBJ2-2; len: 16; d_gene: .; CDR3aa: CASSVVIAETTGELFF; CDR3nt: TGTGCCAGCAGCGTAGTTATAGCGGAGACCACCGGGGAGCTGTTTTTT
v_gene: TRBV5-1; j_gene: TRBJ1-2; len: 13; d_gene: .; CDR3aa: CASSLDADYGYTF; CDR3nt: TGCGCCAGCAGCCTCGATGCGGACTATGGCTACACCTTC
v_gene: TRBV11-2; j_gene: TRBJ1-6; len: 15; d_gene: .; CDR3aa: CASSGIASYNSPLHF; CDR3nt: TGTGCCAGCAGCGGTATAGCCTCCTATAATTCACCCCTCCACTTT
v_gene: TRBV18; j_gene: TRBJ2-7; len: 14; d_gene: .; CDR3aa: CASSPPTRSYEQYF; CDR3nt: TGTGCCAGCTCACCACCGACCAGGAGTTACGAGCAGTACTTC